The sequence of this TCR beta chain was determined in a study of T cell repertoires in cytomegalovirus infection. Study context: It can be stated that public TCR beta signatures indicated CMV infection as well as a matching HLA type. Overall study results and limits: HLA-C-restricted, CMV-specific TCR beta clonotypes were dominant ex vivo.

Germline V lookup: CDR1 SGHVS, CDR2 FQNEAQ. V was trimmed by 4 bases and J by 8 bases, leaving 14 bases between them. CDR3 length: 13 amino acids. About this clonotype: Its specificity is unknown.

TCRdb re-called the reads through MiXCR, storing one row per CDR3 protein. The profile shows hundreds of thousands of distinct CDR3 sequences, 30% to 40% of them singletons. The TCR was taken from a human donor in good health (CMV status not recorded). Some clones in this sample may be carry-over from other donors' samples. Source: cultured PBMCs, taken from culture after CMV antigen stimulation. The chain is built from TRBV7-8 and TRBJ1-2; D is uncertain. The CDR3 sequence: CASSSQVRRGYTF. The DNA for the CDR3 is TGTGCCAGCAGCTCCCAGGTTCGGCGGGGCTACACCTTC.